These 29 T cell receptor beta chains came from one sample sequenced in a study of shared clonotypes between healthy human individuals. Clones were sequenced by immunoSEQ multiplex PCR, and TCRdb holds only the in-frame ones, with some missing. The sample shows approximately 740,000 clones, less than 85% of them seen only once. Sequenced sample: memory CD4+ T cells sorted from blood. Subset here: CD45RA-negative fraction. These receptors originate from a woman aged 30 to 39 in good health.

The chain is built from TRBV6-5 and TRBJ2-5; D not certain. Trimming removed 0 bases at V and 3 bases at J, with 5 bases between. There are 13 residues in the CDR3. From germline, CDR1 is MNHEY and CDR2 SVGAGI. This chain's CDR3 is CASSYSWEETQYF. The DNA of the CDR3 is TGTGCCAGCAGTTACTCTTGGGAAGAGACCCAGTACTTC.

This clone was detected ten times or more. CDR3 in amino acids: CASTEGQGVVNEQFF. The CDR3 DNA follows: TGCGCCAGCACCGAGGGACAGGGGGTCGTCAATGAGCAGTTCTTC. V is TRBV5-1 and J is TRBJ2-1, with TRBD1 identical over 11 bases. Per germline, CDR1 SGHRS and CDR2 YFSETQ. The V and J ends lost 6 bases and 6 bases, in that order; junction bases with no gene match: 8. CDR3 length: 15 residues. The full variable domain, rest sourced from reference TRBV5-1 and TRBJ2-1, is KAGVTQTPRYLIKTRGQQVTLSCSPISGHRSVSWYQQTPGQGLQFLFEYFSETQRNKGNFPGRFSGRQFSNSRSEMNVSTLELGDSALYLCASTEGQGVVNEQFFGPGTRLTVL.

This rearrangement joins TRBV28 to TRBJ2-1; 8 bases agree with TRBD2. With V trimmed by 6 bases and J by 8 bases, 15 bases remained unmatched. Germline V CDR1 and CDR2: MDHEN, SYDVKM. CDR3 size: 16 residues. The CDR3 sequence: CASRGSAAGVSDEQFF. The CDR3 DNA is TGTGCCAGCAGGGGATCCGCAGCGGGAGTTTCGGATGAGCAGTTCTTC.

The chain employs TRBV27 and TRBJ2-7, with 7 nucleotides matching TRBD2. CDR3 size: 16 residues. V was pared by 4 bases and J by 0 bases, with 9 bases of the junction left unmatched. In germline, CDR1 is MNHEY, CDR2 SMNVEV (reference sequence). Written as DNA, the CDR3 is TGTGCCAGCAGTTCCTCAGTGCGGGAGTTCTCCTACGAGCAGTACTTC. This gives the protein CASSSSVREFSYEQYF.

This rearrangement joins TRBV28 to TRBJ2-7, with 14 bases that match TRBD2. The V gene end was trimmed by 11 bases and the J gene end by 3 bases; junction bases not matched to a gene: 18. The CDR3 length is 18 residues. Germline V gene sequence: CDR1 MDHEN, CDR2 SYDVKM. CDR3 sequence reads: CAGGGWTSGRYTVYEQYF. CDR3 in DNA: TGTGCCGGAGGGGGTTGGACTAGCGGGAGGTACACAGTCTACGAGCAGTACTTC.

This clone appeared a few times. The rearrangement uses TRBV13 and TRBJ2-3; TRBD2 agrees at 9 bases. The germline V gene has CDR1 PRHDT and CDR2 FYEKMQ (reference sequence). This CDR3 comprises 16 residues. J was trimmed by 2 bases and V by 5 bases; bases with no gene match: 8. The CDR3 here is CASSLLAGVSTDTQYF. CDR3 sequence (DNA): TGTGCCAGCAGCCTTTTAGCGGGAGTCTCCACAGATACGCAGTATTTT.

V usage is TRBV28 and J usage is TRBJ2-2, with TRBD2 identical over 10 bases. Per the germline V gene, CDR1 is MDHEN and CDR2 is SYDVKM. The CDR3 is 15 amino acids. The J segment lost 3 bases and the V segment lost 5 bases, leaving 3 bases of the junction unmatched. This CDR3 reads CASSLAGEYTGELFF. CDR3 coding DNA: TGTGCCAGCAGTCTAGCGGGAGAATACACCGGGGAGCTGTTTTTT.

This rearrangement joins TRBV2 to TRBJ1-2; D is ambiguous. The ends were cut back, 1 base at V and 9 bases at J, with 15 bases in the middle. The CDR3 sequence is 14 residues long. Germline CDR1 reads SNHLY; CDR2 reads FYNNEI. CDR3 loop: CASSEGIPKWRYTF. The CDR3 region has the DNA TGTGCCAGCAGTGAAGGGATCCCCAAGTGGCGCTACACCTTC.

To note about this clone: The same CDR3 also results from other DNA sequences found in this sample. This chain links TRBV27 with TRBJ1-5; D remains unclear. V was clipped by 2 bases and J by 3 bases, with 8 bases between them. The CDR3 extends over 14 amino acids. Germline-derived CDR1 and CDR2 are MNHEY and SMNVEV (reference sequence). CDR3 residues: CASSLRGVNQPQHF. For the CDR3, the DNA is TGTGCCAGCAGTTTACGTGGAGTCAATCAGCCCCAGCATTTT.

The chain combines TRBV29-1 with TRBJ1-1; D ambiguous. V was trimmed by 8 bases and J by 3 bases, leaving 16 bases between them. In germline, CDR1 is SQVTM, CDR2 ANQGSEA. CDR3 length: 13 amino acids. The CDR3 loop is CSPEVLVDTEAFF. The DNA of the CDR3 is TGCAGCCCTGAGGTCCTGGTGGACACTGAAGCTTTCTTT.

This clone was picked up a small number of times. The rearrangement joins TRBV25-1 to TRBJ2-7, with TRBD1 identical over 7 bases. The CDR3 totals 15 residues. Germline values: CDR1 MGHDK, CDR2 SYGVNS. The V segment lost 6 bases and the J segment 4 bases; nucleotides outside the gene matches: 12. CDR3 in DNA: TGTGCCAGCAGCCGAGACGACAGGGTTTATTACGAGCAGTACTTC. It codes for CASSRDDRVYYEQYF.

The genes are TRBV5-1 and TRBJ1-5, with D unclear. The germline V gene has CDR1 SGHRS and CDR2 YFSETQ. V was pared by 0 bases and J by 11 bases, with 15 bases between. CDR3 length: 14 residues. The chain's CDR3 is CASSLGRPGEAQHF. As DNA, the CDR3 is TGCGCCAGCAGCTTGGGCAGGCCCGGGGAAGCCCAGCATTTT.

The chain is built from TRBV6-6 and TRBJ2-5, with a tentative D call TRBD1 (7 bases). This CDR3 has 13 amino acids. V lost 6 bases and J 5 bases, leaving 13 bases between the germline ends. From germline, CDR1 is MNHNY and CDR2 SVGAGI (reference sequence). Written as DNA, the CDR3 is TGTGCCAGCAGGGAGGGGGCCAGGGAGACCCAGTACTTC. Its translation is CASREGARETQYF.

The gene calls are TRBV14 and TRBJ2-6; D tentatively fits TRBD1 or TRBD2 (6 bases each). The length of the CDR3 is 18 residues. The V end lost 6 bases, the J end lost 0 bases, and 18 bases lay between the germline ends. CDR1 and CDR2 (germline): SGHDN, FVKESK. The CDR3 here is CASRGWGAPHSGANVLTF. The CDR3 DNA is TGTGCCAGCAGGGGTTGGGGGGCCCCTCACTCTGGGGCCAACGTCCTGACTTTC.

The chain is built from TRBV5-1 and TRBJ2-5, with D tentatively TRBD1 (5 bases). From germline, CDR1 is SGHRS and CDR2 YFSETQ. Trimming shortened V by 0 bases and J by 2 bases, and 11 bases separated the two germline ends. The CDR3 has 15 residues. Here the CDR3 DNA reads TGCGCCAGCAGCTTGGGTTCAGGGCCACAAGAGACCCAGTACTTC. Its protein is CASSLGSGPQETQYF.

Only one count was recorded for this clone. V usage is TRBV27 and J usage is TRBJ2-7, with 11 bases aligning to TRBD2. Per germline, CDR1 MNHEY and CDR2 SMNVEV (reference sequence). J gave up 6 bases and V 2 bases, and 6 bases lay outside the gene matches. This CDR3 is built from 15 residues. CDR3 in DNA: TGTGCCAGCAGTTTAAGGCTAGCGGGAGGTTCCGAGCAGTACTTC. It yields the protein CASSLRLAGGSEQYF.

V is TRBV4-1 and J is TRBJ1-1, with 7 bases fitting TRBD1. CDR3 size: 14 residues. Looked up from germline, CDR1 is MGHRA and CDR2 is YSYEKL. After removal of 3 bases from V and 11 bases from J, the junction contained 12 bases not matched to a gene. CDR3 residues: CASSQTLTGVEAFF. CDR3 sequence (DNA): TGCGCCAGCAGCCAGACTCTAACAGGGGTCGAGGCTTTCTTT.

This sequence joins TRBV7-9 and TRBJ1-2, with 9 bases identical to TRBD1. There are 13 residues in the CDR3. V was clipped by 3 bases and J by 6 bases; unmatched bases: 2. Looked up from germline, CDR1 is SEHNR and CDR2 is FQNEAQ (reference sequence). The chain's CDR3 is CASSFTGGNGYTF. CDR3 bases: TGTGCCAGCAGCTTCACAGGGGGCAATGGCTACACCTTC.

The genes are TRBV28 and TRBJ2-2; D tentatively reads TRBD1 or TRBD2 (5 bases each). CDR3 length: 15 residues. V dropped 7 bases and J dropped 4 bases, with 16 bases sitting between them. Germline V gene data show CDR1 as MDHEN and CDR2 as SYDVKM. The CDR3 coding sequence is TGTGCCAGCACAACCGGGACGGGGATCACCGGGGAGCTGTTTTTT. As protein: CASTTGTGITGELFF.

The V gene is TRBV10-1, the J gene TRBJ1-4, with D perhaps matching TRBD1 (5 bases). V was cut by 6 bases and J by 8 bases, with 16 bases left in between. CDR1 and CDR2 (germline): WNHNN, SYGVQD (reference sequence). CDR3 length: 14 amino acids. The CDR3 nucleotides are TGCGCCAGCAGGCCCGGGACGGGAGGGGAAAAACTGTTTTTT. Encoded protein: CASRPGTGGEKLFF.

This clone appeared a single time. The chain employs TRBV27 and TRBJ2-1; 8 bases map to TRBD2. The CDR3 runs to 17 residues. The V gene end was trimmed by 5 bases and the J gene end by 0 bases; junction bases not matched to a gene: 9. Germline assignment: CDR1 MNHEY and CDR2 SMNVEV (reference sequence). In DNA, the CDR3 is TGTGCCAGCAGTGACATGAAAAGCGGGAGCTCCTACAATGAGCAGTTCTTC. This sequence encodes CASSDMKSGSSYNEQFF.

The chain is built from TRBV27 and TRBJ2-2; TRBD2 matches at 9 bases. Trimming took 6 bases from V and 8 from J; bases not matched to a gene: 13. Germline V lookup: CDR1 MNHEY, CDR2 SMNVEV (reference sequence). The CDR3 sequence is 16 residues long. CDR3 region: CASRTQLAGGPGELFF. CDR3 nucleotide sequence: TGTGCCAGCAGGACCCAATTGGCGGGAGGGCCAGGGGAGCTGTTTTTT.

The chain combines TRBV6-1 with TRBJ2-3; a possible D gene is TRBD2 (6 bases). The CDR3 covers 14 residues. The V gene lost 11 bases and the J gene lost 2 bases, with 17 bases spanning the gap. The germline V gene encodes CDR1 MNHNS and CDR2 SASEGT. Here the CDR3 reads CAGRRDGLTDTQYF. The CDR3 DNA follows: TGTGCCGGGAGGAGGGACGGGCTCACAGATACGCAGTATTTT.

This clone was counted once. In DNA, the CDR3 is TGCGCCAGCAGCCAGCGCGGGGGAGCGGAACTAACCTACGAGCAGTACTTC. Residues: CASSQRGGAELTYEQYF. This chain connects TRBV4-1 to TRBJ2-7; TRBD2 matches at 7 bases. V shed 3 bases, J shed 2 bases, and the junction held 13 bases outside the gene matches. CDR1 and CDR2 (germline): MGHRA, YSYEKL. The CDR3 consists of 17 residues.

The V call is TRBV6-1, the J call TRBJ2-1; 12 nucleotides align to TRBD2. V dropped 1 base and J dropped 4; count of bases not matched to a gene: 2. This CDR3 is built from 16 residues. From germline, CDR1 is MNHNS and CDR2 SASEGT. The CDR3 sequence: CASSEGTSGTYNEQFF. The CDR3 region has the DNA TGTGCCAGCAGTGAAGGGACTAGCGGGACGTACAATGAGCAGTTCTTC.

The CDR3 here is CASWRPTQFRDRSDQPQHF. The CDR3 DNA sequence: TGTGCCAGTTGGCGGCCGACCCAATTCCGGGACAGGTCCGATCAGCCCCAGCATTTT. V and J are TRBV21-1 and TRBJ1-5; TRBD1, the D gene given by the table, was not confirmed from the DNA. TRBV21-1 has pseudogene status. The CDR3 length is 19 residues.

The rearrangement uses TRBV11-2 and TRBJ1-4, with D maybe TRBD1 (5 bases). CDR1 and CDR2 (germline): SGHAT, FQNNGV. Between the trimmed V and J ends, which lost 5 bases and 10 bases, there was a span of 17 bases. CDR3 length: 14 amino acids. The DNA for the CDR3 is TGTGCCAGCAGCGTTCATGCGGGGGTGGGAAAACTGTTTTTT. Translation: CASSVHAGVGKLFF. The variable domain in full, completed from reference TRBV11-2 and TRBJ1-4, reads EAGVAQSPRYKIIEKRQSVAFWCNPISGHATLYWYQQILGQGPKLLIQFQNNGVVDDSQLPKDRFSAERLKGVDSTLKIQPAKLEDSAVYLCASSVHAGVGKLFFGSGTQLSVL.

This clone has only one observation. V and J are TRBV5-1 and TRBJ2-1, with 7 positions matching TRBD1. Germline lookup yields CDR1 SGHRS and CDR2 YFSETQ. V shed 4 bases, J shed 4 bases, and the junction held 11 bases outside the gene matches. There are 16 residues in the CDR3. DNA for the CDR3: TGCGCCAGCAGCCCGGCCGGGACAGCCTCTTACAATGAGCAGTTCTTC. Its protein is CASSPAGTASYNEQFF.

The V and J genes are TRBV7-2 and TRBJ2-2; D perhaps matches TRBD1 (5 bases). CDR1 and CDR2 from the germline V gene are SGHTA and FQGNSA. Deletions cut 7 bases from V and 3 bases from J, with 15 bases between. The CDR3 runs 15 residues. CDR3 in amino acids: CASTPNRGHTGELFF. The CDR3 bases are TGTGCCAGCACCCCCAATAGGGGCCACACCGGGGAGCTGTTTTTT.